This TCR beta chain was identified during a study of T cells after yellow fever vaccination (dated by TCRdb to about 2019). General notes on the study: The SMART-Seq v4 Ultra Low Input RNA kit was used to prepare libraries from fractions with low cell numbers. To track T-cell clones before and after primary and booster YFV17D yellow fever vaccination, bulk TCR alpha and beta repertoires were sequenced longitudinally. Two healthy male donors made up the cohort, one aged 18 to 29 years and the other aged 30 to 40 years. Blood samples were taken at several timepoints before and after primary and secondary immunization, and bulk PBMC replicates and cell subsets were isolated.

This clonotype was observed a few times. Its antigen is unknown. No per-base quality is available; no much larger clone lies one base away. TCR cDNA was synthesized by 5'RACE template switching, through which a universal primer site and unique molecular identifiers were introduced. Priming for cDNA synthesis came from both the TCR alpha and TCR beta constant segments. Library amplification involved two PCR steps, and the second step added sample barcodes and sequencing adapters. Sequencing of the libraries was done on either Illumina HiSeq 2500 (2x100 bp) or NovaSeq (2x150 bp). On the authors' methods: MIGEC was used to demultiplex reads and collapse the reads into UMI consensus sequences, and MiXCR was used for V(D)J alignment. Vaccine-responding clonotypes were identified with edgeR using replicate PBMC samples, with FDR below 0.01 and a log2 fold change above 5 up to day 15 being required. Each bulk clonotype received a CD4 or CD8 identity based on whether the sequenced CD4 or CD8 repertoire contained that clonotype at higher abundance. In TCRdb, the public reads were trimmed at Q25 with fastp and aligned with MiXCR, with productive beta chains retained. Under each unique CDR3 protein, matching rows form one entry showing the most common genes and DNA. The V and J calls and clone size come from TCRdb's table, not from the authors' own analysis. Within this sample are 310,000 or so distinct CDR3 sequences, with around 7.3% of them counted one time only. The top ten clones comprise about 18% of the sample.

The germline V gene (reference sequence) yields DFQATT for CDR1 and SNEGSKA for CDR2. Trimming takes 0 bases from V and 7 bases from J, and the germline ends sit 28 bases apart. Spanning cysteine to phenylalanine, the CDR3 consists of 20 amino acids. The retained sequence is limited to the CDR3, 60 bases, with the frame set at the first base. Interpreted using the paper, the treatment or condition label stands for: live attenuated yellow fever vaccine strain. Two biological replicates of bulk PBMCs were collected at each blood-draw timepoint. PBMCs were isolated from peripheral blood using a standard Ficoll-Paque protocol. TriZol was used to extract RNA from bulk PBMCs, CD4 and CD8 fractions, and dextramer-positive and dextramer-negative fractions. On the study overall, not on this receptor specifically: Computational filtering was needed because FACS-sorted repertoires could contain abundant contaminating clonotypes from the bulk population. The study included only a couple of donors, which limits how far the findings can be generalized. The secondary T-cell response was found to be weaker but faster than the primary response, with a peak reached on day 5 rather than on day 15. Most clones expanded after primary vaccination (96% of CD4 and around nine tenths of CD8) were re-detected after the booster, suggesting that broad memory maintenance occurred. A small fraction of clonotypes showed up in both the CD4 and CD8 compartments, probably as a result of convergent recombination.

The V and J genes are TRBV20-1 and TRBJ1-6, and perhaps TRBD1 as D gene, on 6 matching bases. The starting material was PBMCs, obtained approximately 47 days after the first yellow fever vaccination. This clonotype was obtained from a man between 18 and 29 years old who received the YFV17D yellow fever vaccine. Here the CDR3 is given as CSARDGGVLGTPNHNSPLHF. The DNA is TGCAGTGCTAGAGATGGGGGGGTTCTAGGGACACCGAACCACAATTCACCCCTCCACTTT.